Listed here are 13 T cell receptor beta chains from one sample, sequenced in a study of blood T cell repertoires in COVID-19. Sequenced by immunoSEQ multiplex PCR; TCRdb stores in-frame clones only, minus some. The repertoire holds under 95,000 clones, around 85% seen once, with 5.4% in the top ten. Sequences were obtained from peripheral blood. The source of these receptors is a man between 60 and 75 years old with acute or convalescent COVID-19.

CDR3 in DNA: TGTGCCAGAAGCTTGCGGGGGGGCGGAGAAGAGCAGTTCTTC. Translating gives CARSLRGGGEEQFF. This sequence joins TRBV7-5 and TRBJ2-1; the table's D call, TRBD2, was not checked against the DNA. TRBV7-5 is tagged as a pseudogene. The CDR3 runs 14 residues.

The V gene is TRBV14, the J gene TRBJ2-1; 7 positions agree with TRBD2. Per germline, CDR1 SGHDN and CDR2 FVKESK. V lost 4 bases and J lost 0; bases outside the gene matches: 3. The CDR3 has 15 residues. The chain's CDR3 is CASSRTGGSYNEQFF. DNA of the CDR3: TGTGCCAGCAGCCGTACGGGGGGCTCCTACAATGAGCAGTTCTTC.

The chain is built from TRBV19 and TRBJ1-5; D is unclear. CDR3 length equals 13 residues. Germline V gene sequence: CDR1 LNHDA, CDR2 SQIVND (reference sequence). Trimming left V 4 bases short and J 4 bases short, with 8 bases between. CDR3 DNA: TGTGCCAGTAGTACCGACACGAATCAGCCCCAGCATTTT. Translated, it gives CASSTDTNQPQHF.

V gene TRBV5-1 combines with J gene TRBJ1-2, with 10 bases fitting TRBD1. Looked up from germline, CDR1 is SGHRS and CDR2 is YFSETQ. The trim removed 4 bases at V and 4 bases at J, leaving 4 bases unmatched. This CDR3 is built from 14 residues. The CDR3 DNA is TGCGCCAGCAGCACCGGGACAGGGGCCTATGGCTACACCTTC. Its protein product is CASSTGTGAYGYTF.

V is TRBV6-2 or TRBV6-3 and J is TRBJ2-7; TRBD1 agrees at 8 bases. V trimming: 7 bases; J trimming: 3 bases; junction bases outside the gene matches: 8. Germline V gene sequence: CDR1 MNHEY, CDR2 SVGEGT. The CDR3 has 14 residues. This chain's CDR3 is CASTPGDRNYEQYF. The CDR3 nucleotides read TGTGCCAGCACCCCTGGGGACAGGAACTACGAGCAGTACTTC.

The chain is built from TRBV7-6 and TRBJ2-7, with 11 bases that match TRBD2. The CDR3 runs to 15 residues. The germline V gene has CDR1 SGHVS and CDR2 FNYEAQ. With V trimmed by 0 bases and J by 2 bases, 0 bases remained unmatched. This CDR3 is CASSLASGGAYEQYF. The CDR3 region has the DNA TGTGCCAGCAGCTTAGCTAGCGGGGGGGCCTACGAGCAGTACTTC.

This chain links TRBV5-1 with TRBJ1-2, with 10 bases aligning to TRBD1. The V segment lost 3 bases and the J segment 3 bases; nucleotides outside the gene matches: 2. This CDR3 region has 14 residues. The V gene's germline CDR1 is SGHRS and CDR2 YFSETQ. The CDR3 DNA reads as TGCGCCAGCAGCTCCGGGACAGGGGACTATGGCTACACCTTC. The encoded protein is CASSSGTGDYGYTF.

The J gene is TRBJ1-1, the V gene TRBV6-5, with 8 bases aligning to TRBD1. J was trimmed by 6 bases and V by 2 bases; bases with no gene match: 2. Per germline, CDR1 MNHEY and CDR2 SVGAGI. CDR3 length equals 13 residues. CDR3 in amino acids: CASSYDRGAEAFF. In DNA form, the CDR3 reads TGTGCCAGCAGTTACGACAGGGGAGCTGAAGCTTTCTTT.

V gene TRBV27 combines with J gene TRBJ2-7; D is possibly TRBD1 (6 bases). Germline CDR1 reads MNHEY; CDR2 reads SMNVEV (reference sequence). V was pared by 0 bases and J by 6 bases, with 15 bases between. The CDR3 is made up of 15 amino acids. For the CDR3, the DNA is TGTGCCAGCAGTTTATCAGCGGACAGCCCCCTCGAGCAGTACTTC. It translates to CASSLSADSPLEQYF.

A single count supports this clone. This sequence joins TRBV18 and TRBJ1-2; D is unresolved. Germline V CDR1 and CDR2: KGHSH, LQKENI. The CDR3 is made up of 13 amino acids. V lost 0 bases to trimming and J lost 2 bases, with 4 bases between them. The DNA for the CDR3 is TGTGCCAGCTCACCACCCGGGAACTATGGCTACACCTTC. This sequence encodes CASSPPGNYGYTF.

The V call is TRBV5-1, the J call TRBJ2-3; TRBD2 aligns across 13 bases. Germline V gene lookup returns CDR1 SGHRS and CDR2 YFSETQ. V lost 3 bases to trimming and J lost 0 bases; unmatched junction nucleotides: 7. The CDR3 length is 18 residues. The CDR3 coding sequence is TGCGCCAGCAGCTCGACTAGCGGGGGGTCCCCGAGCACAGATACGCAGTATTTT. Translated, it gives CASSSTSGGSPSTDTQYF.

This chain uses TRBV7-2 with TRBJ2-1; 8 nucleotides line up with TRBD2. With V trimmed by 1 base and J by 0 bases, 2 bases remained unmatched. Germline V lookup: CDR1 SGHTA, CDR2 FQGNSA. This CDR3 comprises 16 residues. CDR3 nucleotide sequence: TGTGCCAGCAGCTTAGGCGCGGGGGGCTCCTACAATGAGCAGTTCTTC. Protein sequence: CASSLGAGGSYNEQFF.

Concerning this clone: The same CDR3 can be traced to other DNA sequences in this sample. The V and J genes are TRBV10-3 and TRBJ1-2; D gene uncertain. The germline CDR1 and CDR2 sequences are ENHRY and SYGVKD. CDR3 length equals 13 residues. Trimming removed 8 bases at V and 3 bases at J, with 13 bases between. The CDR3 DNA is TGTGCCATCTCAGACCCTCGGGACTATGGCTACACCTTC. This codes for CAISDPRDYGYTF.